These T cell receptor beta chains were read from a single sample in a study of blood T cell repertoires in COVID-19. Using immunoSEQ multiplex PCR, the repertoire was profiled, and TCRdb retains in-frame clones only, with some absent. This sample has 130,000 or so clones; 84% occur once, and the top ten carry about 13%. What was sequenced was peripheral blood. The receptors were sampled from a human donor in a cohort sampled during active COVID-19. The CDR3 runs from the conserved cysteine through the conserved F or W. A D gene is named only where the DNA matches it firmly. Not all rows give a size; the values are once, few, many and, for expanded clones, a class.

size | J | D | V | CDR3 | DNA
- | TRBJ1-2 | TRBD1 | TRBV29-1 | CSVDPGGRNGYTF | TGCAGCGTTGATCCAGGGGGAAGGAATGGCTACACCTTC
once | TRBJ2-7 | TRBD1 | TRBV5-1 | CASRSDRGASYEQYF | TGCGCCAGCAGATCTGACAGGGGGGCCTCCTACGAGCAGTACTTC
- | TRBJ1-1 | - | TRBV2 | CASSQQENTEAFF | TGTGCCAGCAGTCAACAGGAGAACACTGAAGCTTTCTTT
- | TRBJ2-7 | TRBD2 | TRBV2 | CASSSTSGGIYEQYF | TGTGCCAGCAGCTCGACTAGCGGGGGGATCTACGAGCAGTACTTC
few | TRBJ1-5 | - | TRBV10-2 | CASSEGGGNQPQHF | TGCGCCAGCAGTGAAGGGGGTGGCAATCAGCCCCAGCATTTT
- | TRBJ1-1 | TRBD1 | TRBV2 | CASSAGQDAFEAFF | TGTGCCAGCAGTGCGGGACAGGATGCCTTTGAAGCTTTCTTT
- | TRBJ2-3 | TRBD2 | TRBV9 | CASSVRTSGAPSTDTQYF | TGTGCCAGCAGCGTAAGGACTAGCGGGGCTCCGAGCACAGATACGCAGTATTTT
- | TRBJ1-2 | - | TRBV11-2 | CASSHLLGRTTNYGYTF | TGTGCCAGTAGTCATCTTCTAGGCAGAACCACTAACTATGGCTACACCTTC
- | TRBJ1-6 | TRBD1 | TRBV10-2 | CASSQDRGNSPLHF | TGCGCCAGCAGTCAGGACAGGGGGAATTCACCCCTCCACTTT
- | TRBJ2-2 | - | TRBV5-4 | CASSLDSSYTGELFF | TGTGCCAGCAGCTTGGATAGTTCTTACACCGGGGAGCTGTTTTTT
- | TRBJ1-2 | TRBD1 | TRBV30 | CAFRQGIGYGYTF | TGTGCCTTTCGACAGGGAATTGGCTATGGCTACACCTTC
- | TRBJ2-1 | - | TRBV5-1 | CASSSEPGEQFF | TGCGCCAGCAGCTCGGAGCCTGGTGAGCAGTTCTTC
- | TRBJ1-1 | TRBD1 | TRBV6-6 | CASSSQGAVAFF | TGTGCCAGCAGTTCCCAGGGGGCAGTAGCTTTCTTT
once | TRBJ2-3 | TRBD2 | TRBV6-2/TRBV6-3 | CASSLAGGTMAQYF | TGTGCCAGCAGCTTAGCGGGGGGTACTATGGCGCAGTATTTT
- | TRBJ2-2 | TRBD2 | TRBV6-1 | CASSATSGTSGGLNTGELFF | TGTGCCAGCAGTGCAACCTCCGGGACTAGCGGGGGATTGAACACCGGGGAGCTGTTTTTT
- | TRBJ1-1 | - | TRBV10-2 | CASSESAGFGGNTEAFF | TGCGCCAGCAGTGAGTCGGCCGGGTTTGGGGGCAACACTGAAGCTTTCTTT
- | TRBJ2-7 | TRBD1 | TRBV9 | CASSAGTGGYEQYF | TGTGCCAGCAGCGCAGGGACAGGGGGGTACGAGCAGTACTTC
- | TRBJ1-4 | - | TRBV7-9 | CASSLGSLAEKLFF | TGTGCCAGCAGCTTAGGGTCTCTAGCTGAAAAACTGTTTTTT
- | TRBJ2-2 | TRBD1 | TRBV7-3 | CASRGTATTGELFF | TGTGCCAGCAGGGGGACAGCGACCACCGGGGAGCTGTTTTTT
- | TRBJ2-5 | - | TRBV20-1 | CSASLGVETQYF | TGCAGTGCTAGTTTAGGGGTTGAGACCCAGTACTTC
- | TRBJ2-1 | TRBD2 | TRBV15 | CATSRESGGYNEQFF | TGTGCCACCAGCAGAGAAAGCGGGGGCTACAATGAGCAGTTCTTC
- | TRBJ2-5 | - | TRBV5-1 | CASSVPIGGEETQYF | TGCGCCAGCAGCGTCCCTATTGGAGGCGAAGAGACCCAGTACTTC
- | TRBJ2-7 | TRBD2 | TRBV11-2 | CASSQRLAGHSYEQYF | TGTGCCAGCAGCCAACGACTAGCGGGACACTCCTACGAGCAGTACTTC
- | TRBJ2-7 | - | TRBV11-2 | CASSLRGRGQFNHEQYF | TGTGCCAGCAGCTTAAGAGGGAGAGGTCAGTTCAACCACGAGCAGTACTTC
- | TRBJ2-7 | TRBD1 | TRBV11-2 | CASSLGRSNRGPISYEQYF | TGTGCCAGCAGCTTAGGACGGAGTAACAGGGGGCCCATCTCCTACGAGCAGTACTTC
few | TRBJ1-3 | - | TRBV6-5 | CASGDKTGGNTIYF | TGTGCCAGCGGGGACAAAACAGGAGGAAACACCATATATTTT
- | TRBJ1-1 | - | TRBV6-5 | CASSYSQNTEAFF | TGTGCCAGCAGTTATAGTCAGAACACTGAAGCTTTCTTT
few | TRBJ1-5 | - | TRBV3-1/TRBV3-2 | CASRSGPGEPQHF | TGTGCCAGCAGATCCGGACCCGGGGAGCCCCAGCATTTT
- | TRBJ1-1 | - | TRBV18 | CASSRGTPNTEAFF | TGTGCCAGCTCTCGGGGAACCCCGAACACTGAAGCTTTCTTT
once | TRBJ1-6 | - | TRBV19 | CASRRGGDSPLHF | TGTGCCAGTAGGAGAGGCGGGGATTCACCCCTCCACTTT
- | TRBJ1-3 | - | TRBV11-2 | CASRTAGGYSGNTIYF | TGTGCCAGCAGAACTGCGGGGGGTTACTCTGGAAACACCATATATTTT
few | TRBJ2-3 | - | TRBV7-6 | CASSSTRLSTDTQYF | TGTGCCAGCAGTTCAACTAGACTTAGCACAGATACGCAGTATTTT
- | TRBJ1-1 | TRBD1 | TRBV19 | CASSIPWRQGEERNTEAFF | TGTGCCAGTAGTATACCCTGGCGACAGGGGGAGGAAAGGAACACTGAAGCTTTCTTT
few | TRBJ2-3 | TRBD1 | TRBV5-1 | CASSWSGQGKGDTQYF | TGCGCCAGCAGCTGGAGCGGACAGGGTAAAGGGGATACGCAGTATTTT
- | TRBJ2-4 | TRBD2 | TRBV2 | CASSEAWPSSGGVGRTKNIQYF | TGTGCCAGCAGTGAAGCCTGGCCTTCTAGCGGGGGGGTGGGACGGACCAAAAACATTCAGTACTTC
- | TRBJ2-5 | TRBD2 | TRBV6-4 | CASSPGGSRDETQYF | TGTGCCAGCAGCCCCGGCGGGAGCCGGGACGAGACCCAGTACTTC
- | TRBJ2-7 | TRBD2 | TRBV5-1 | CASGPSGRSYEQYF | TGCGCCAGCGGTCCTAGCGGGAGATCCTACGAGCAGTACTTC
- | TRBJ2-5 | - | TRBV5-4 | CASSLAGNQETQYF | TGTGCCAGCAGCTTGGCGGGGAATCAAGAGACCCAGTACTTC
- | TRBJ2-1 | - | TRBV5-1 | CASSFATEQFF | TGCGCCAGCAGCTTTGCCACAGAGCAGTTCTTC
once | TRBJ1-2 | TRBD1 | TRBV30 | CAWSTGGGYTF | TGTGCCTGGAGCACAGGGGGGGGCTACACCTTC
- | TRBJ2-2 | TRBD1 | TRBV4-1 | CASSRPGQGANGELFF | TGCGCCAGCAGCCGACCGGGACAGGGGGCTAACGGGGAGCTGTTTTTT
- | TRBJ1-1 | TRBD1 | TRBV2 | CAAQGARGTEAFF | TGTGCCGCTCAGGGGGCGAGGGGCACTGAAGCTTTCTTT
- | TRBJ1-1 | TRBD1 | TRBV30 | CAWSVNWDSEAFF | TGTGCCTGGAGTGTTAATTGGGACAGTGAAGCTTTCTTT
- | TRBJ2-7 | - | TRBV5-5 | CASSSRDGRAYEQYF | TGTGCCAGCAGCTCCCGTGATGGGCGTGCCTACGAGCAGTACTTC
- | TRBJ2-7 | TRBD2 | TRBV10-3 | CAISESSSGGSYEQYF | TGTGCCATCAGTGAGTCGAGCAGCGGGGGCTCCTACGAGCAGTACTTC
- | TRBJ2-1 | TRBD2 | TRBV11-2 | CASSQRTSGVDEQFF | TGTGCCAGCAGCCAGCGGACTAGCGGGGTAGATGAGCAGTTCTTC
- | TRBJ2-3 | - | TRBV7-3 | CASSLKSFSTDTQYF | TGTGCCAGCAGCTTAAAGAGCTTCTCCACAGATACGCAGTATTTT
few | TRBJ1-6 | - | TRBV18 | CASSPGQRGSPLHF | TGTGCCAGCTCACCAGGTCAGCGAGGATCACCCCTCCACTTT
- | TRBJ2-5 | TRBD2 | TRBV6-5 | CASSSLAGVQETQYF | TGTGCCAGCAGTTCCCTAGCGGGGGTGCAAGAGACCCAGTACTTC
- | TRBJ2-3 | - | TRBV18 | CASSAGPIDTDTQYF | TGTGCCAGCTCCGCGGGACCTATAGACACAGATACGCAGTATTTT
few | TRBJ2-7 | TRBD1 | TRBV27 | CASSDRDREYEQYF | TGTGCCAGCAGTGACCGGGACAGGGAATACGAGCAGTACTTC
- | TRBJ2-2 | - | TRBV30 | CAWRTTGSGELFF | TGTGCCTGGCGAACAACAGGGTCCGGGGAGCTGTTTTTT
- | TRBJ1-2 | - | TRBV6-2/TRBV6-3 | CASSYSGGKGTF | TGTGCCAGCAGTTACTCCGGGGGGAAAGGCACCTTC
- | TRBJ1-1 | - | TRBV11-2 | CASSRQVTGTEAFF | TGTGCCAGCAGCAGACAGGTCACAGGGACTGAAGCTTTCTTT
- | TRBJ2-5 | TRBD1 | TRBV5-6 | CASSSLLQGARETQYF | TGTGCCAGCAGCTCACTTCTTCAGGGGGCTCGGGAGACCCAGTACTTC
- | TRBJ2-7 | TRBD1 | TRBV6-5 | CASTRGTGGYEQYF | TGTGCCAGCACACGCGGGACAGGGGGCTACGAGCAGTACTTC
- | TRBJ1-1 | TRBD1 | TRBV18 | CASSRLPGQGLQRTEAFF | TGTGCCAGCTCACGTCTACCGGGACAGGGGCTCCAGAGGACTGAAGCTTTCTTT
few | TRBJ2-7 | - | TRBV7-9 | CASSPIDSDEQYF | TGTGCCAGCAGCCCCATTGACAGTGACGAGCAGTACTTC
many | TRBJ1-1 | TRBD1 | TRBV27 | CASSTNRGRGTEAFF | TGTGCCAGCAGTACGAACAGGGGGCGCGGAACTGAAGCTTTCTTT
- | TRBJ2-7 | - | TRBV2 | CASRGGGTYEQYF | TGTGCCAGCAGAGGAGGCGGGACCTACGAGCAGTACTTC